The 18 T cell receptor beta chains listed next were all sequenced from one sample in a study of cytotoxic CD8 clonotypes in ibrutinib-treated CLL. Assay: immunoSEQ multiplex PCR; the TCRdb copy retains only in-frame clones and omits some. This table has 20,000 to 30,000 clones, around 69% appearing once. The source was PBMCs, collected at disease progression, from a patient treated with ibrutinib. Every receptor here comes from a human donor with chronic lymphocytic leukemia.

The chain recombines TRBV9 with TRBJ2-5; 10 bases match TRBD1. Per germline, CDR1 SGDLS and CDR2 YYNGEE. The junction had 7 bases not matched to a gene; V was cut back by 4 bases and J by 4 bases. The CDR3 consists of 15 residues. The CDR3 spells CASSQTGGRGETQYF. CDR3 DNA sequence: TGTGCCAGCAGCCAGACAGGGGGCAGGGGAGAGACCCAGTACTTC.

V usage is TRBV14 and J usage is TRBJ1-6; D not certain. Per the germline V gene, CDR1 is SGHDN and CDR2 is FVKESK. The CDR3 extends over 14 amino acids. Trimming stripped 4 bases from V and 2 bases from J, with 6 bases between. Written as DNA, the CDR3 is TGTGCCAGCAGCCCTGGGACCTATAATTCACCCCTCCACTTT. Residues: CASSPGTYNSPLHF.

V usage is TRBV7-2 and J usage is TRBJ2-7; 8 bases are a match to TRBD1. J lost 0 bases, V lost 0 bases, and 1 base had no gene match. Per germline, CDR1 SGHTA and CDR2 FQGNSA. This CDR3 spans 15 amino acids. The CDR3 bases are TGTGCCAGCAGCTTAGCGGGACAGGTCTCCTACGAGCAGTACTTC. It codes for CASSLAGQVSYEQYF.

The chain combines TRBV10-3 with TRBJ1-1; TRBD1 might be the D (5 bases). The germline gives CDR1 ENHRY, CDR2 SYGVKD. The CDR3 is made up of 14 amino acids. V was pared by 6 bases and J by 1 base, with 12 bases between. CDR3 in DNA: TGTGCCATCAGCGACCTTGGGGGGAACACTGAAGCTTTCTTT. It encodes CAISDLGGNTEAFF.

This clone has ten or more counts. The rearrangement uses TRBV12-5 and TRBJ1-5; no definite D call. Trimming cost V 6 bases and J 3 bases, with 9 bases left between them. Germline V CDR1 and CDR2: LGHNT, FRNRAP. This CDR3 is built from 13 residues. CDR3 amino acids: CASGPLPNQPQHF. The CDR3, as DNA: TGTGCTAGTGGCCCCCTCCCCAATCAGCCCCAGCATTTT. The complete variable domain, with remaining parts taken from reference TRBV12-5 and TRBJ1-5, reads DARVTQTPRHKVTEMGQEVTMRCQPILGHNTVFWYRQTMMQGLELLAYFRNRAPLDDSGMPKDRFSAEMPDATLATLKIQPSEPRDSAVYFCASGPLPNQPQHFGDGTRLSIL.

V and J are TRBV11-2 and TRBJ2-3; 9 bases match TRBD2. Trimming at V came to 0 bases and at J to 2 bases, leaving 3 bases not matched to a gene. The CDR3 is 16 residues long. The germline gives CDR1 SGHAT, CDR2 FQNNGV. DNA for the CDR3: TGTGCCAGCAGCTTAGATAGCGGGGGTCTCACAGATACGCAGTATTTT. Residues: CASSLDSGGLTDTQYF.

This clone was recorded a few times. The CDR3 nucleotides read TGTGCCTGCTGGCCGACGGGTATAAATTCACCCCTCCACTTT. This codes for CACWPTGINSPLHF. This chain joins TRBV30 and TRBJ1-6; D is unclear. Germline V lookup: CDR1 GTSNPN, CDR2 SVGIG (reference sequence). Trimming stripped 6 bases from V and 7 bases from J, with 16 bases between. The CDR3 contains 14 residues.

This chain uses TRBV27 with TRBJ1-1; D not resolved. Germline CDR1 and CDR2: MNHEY and SMNVEV (reference sequence). With 5 bases removed from V and 1 base from J, the gap between germline ends came to 8 bases. There are 13 residues in the CDR3. The CDR3 reads CASSPRQNTEAFF. CDR3 in DNA: TGTGCCAGCAGTCCCAGACAGAACACTGAAGCTTTCTTT.

This clone was seen a few times. The J gene is TRBJ1-4, the V gene TRBV4-3; D ambiguous. This CDR3 comprises 12 residues. The V end was cut by 5 bases, the J end by 8 bases, with 9 bases between. Germline lookup yields CDR1 LGHNA and CDR2 YSLEER. Written as DNA, the CDR3 is TGCGCCAGCAGCAGTCTCGGCGAAAAACTGTTTTTT. Amino acid sequence: CASSSLGEKLFF.

V is TRBV6-5 and J is TRBJ2-7, with D perhaps matching TRBD2 (5 bases). The CDR3 totals 14 residues. Germline V gene data show CDR1 as MNHEY and CDR2 as SVGAGI. The V and J ends lost 6 bases and 6 bases respectively, with 18 bases between them. Written as DNA, the CDR3 is TGTGCCAGCAGCCGAGGGTGGGGAAGTCGCGAGCAGTACTTC. Protein: CASSRGWGSREQYF.

A single count supports this clone. The chain joins TRBV9 to TRBJ2-5, with D unresolved. CDR3 length equals 14 residues. Germline lookup yields CDR1 SGDLS and CDR2 YYNGEE. Trimming shortened V by 1 base and J by 5 bases, and 12 bases separated the two germline ends. CDR3 region: CASSVPGATETQYF. In DNA form, the CDR3 reads TGTGCCAGCAGCGTACCCGGCGCAACGGAGACCCAGTACTTC.

This clone is a singleton in its sample. The V gene is TRBV7-8, the J gene TRBJ1-2; D not certain. The CDR3 is 15 amino acids. V lost 5 bases to trimming and J lost 4 bases, with 17 bases between them. CDR1 SGHVS and CDR2 FQNEAQ come from the germline V gene. CDR3 bases: TGTGCCAGCAGCCCCCGATTAACCACAAGCTATGGCTACACCTTC. It codes for CASSPRLTTSYGYTF.

V is TRBV9 and J is TRBJ2-5; 9 nucleotides match TRBD2. Germline loops: CDR1 SGDLS, CDR2 YYNGEE. J gave up 5 bases and V 0 bases, and 8 bases lay outside the gene matches. The CDR3 is 16 residues long. CDR3 region: CASSVGVAGVHETQYF. The CDR3 coding sequence is TGTGCCAGCAGCGTAGGGGTAGCGGGGGTTCATGAGACCCAGTACTTC.

This clone was found a few times. The V gene is TRBV7-8, the J gene TRBJ2-3, with D possibly matching TRBD1 (6 bases). Germline CDR1 SGHVS, CDR2 FQNEAQ. This CDR3 has 15 residues. V was pared by 7 bases and J by 1 base, with 15 bases between. Here the CDR3 reads CASKNRDTGTDTQYF. The CDR3 nucleotides are TGTGCCAGCAAAAACCGGGACACCGGCACAGATACGCAGTATTTT.

CDR3 sequence: CASTSGTSGGAGTDTQYF. The CDR3 bases are TGTGCCAGCACCTCCGGGACTAGCGGGGGGGCGGGCACAGATACGCAGTATTTT. The J gene is TRBJ2-3, the V gene TRBV21-1; no check of the table's D call, TRBD2, against the DNA was made. TRBV21-1 is a known pseudogene. The CDR3 length is 18 residues.

J is TRBJ1-2 and V is TRBV4-3, with TRBD1 matching 10 bases. This CDR3 contains 15 residues. V dropped 1 base and J dropped 8; count of bases not matched to a gene: 7. Germline CDR1 reads LGHNA; CDR2 reads YSLEER. The CDR3 nucleotides are TGCGCCAGCAGCCAAGGGACAGGGGGACCAATGGGCTACACCTTC. It encodes CASSQGTGGPMGYTF.

This clone was detected ten times or more. The V and J genes are TRBV7-8 and TRBJ2-5; a weak D match, TRBD2 (6 bases). Germline V gives CDR1 SGHVS, CDR2 FQNEAQ. The CDR3 covers 14 residues. The ends were cut back, 5 bases at V and 4 bases at J, with 14 bases in the middle. The chain's CDR3 is CASSPGLGSETQYF. CDR3 coding DNA: TGTGCCAGCAGCCCGGGACTGGGGTCAGAGACCCAGTACTTC.

The chain carries TRBV4-1 and TRBJ1-2; D unclear. Germline V lookup: CDR1 MGHRA, CDR2 YSYEKL. The V end lost 5 bases, the J end lost 4 bases, and 17 bases lay between the germline ends. The CDR3 covers 15 residues. The CDR3 sequence is CASSFGPSASYGYTF. The CDR3 nucleotides read TGCGCCAGCAGCTTCGGACCGTCTGCTTCCTATGGCTACACCTTC.